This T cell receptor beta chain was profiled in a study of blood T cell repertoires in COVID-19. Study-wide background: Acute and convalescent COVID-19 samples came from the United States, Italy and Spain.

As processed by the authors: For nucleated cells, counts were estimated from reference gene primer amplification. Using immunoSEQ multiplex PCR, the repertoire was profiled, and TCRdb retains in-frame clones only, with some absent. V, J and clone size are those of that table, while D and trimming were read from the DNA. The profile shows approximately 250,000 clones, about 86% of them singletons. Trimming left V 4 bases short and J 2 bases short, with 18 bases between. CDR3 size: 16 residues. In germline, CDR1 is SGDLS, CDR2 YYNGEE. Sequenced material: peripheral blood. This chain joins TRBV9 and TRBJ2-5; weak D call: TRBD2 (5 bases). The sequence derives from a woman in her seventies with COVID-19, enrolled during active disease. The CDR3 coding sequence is TGTGCCAGCAGCTTCCGGACTGATGAACTTCAAGAGACCCAGTACTTC. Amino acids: CASSFRTDELQETQYF.